The clone carrying this T cell receptor beta chain was observed once. This sample was included in a study of shared clonotypes between healthy human individuals. Sequencing was at deep level. Some clones are missing from TCRdb's copy, which holds only in-frame ones; the method was immunoSEQ multiplex PCR. The table includes approximately 1,500,000 clones, roughly 96% detected once. V was cut by 0 bases and J by 4 bases, with 7 bases left in between. Germline CDR1 and CDR2: MNHNY and SVGAGI (reference sequence). CDR3 length: 15 residues. This clonotype was sampled from a man aged 25 to 40 in good health. The sequenced sample was naive CD4+ T cells sorted from blood. As for subset: CD45RA+ positively selected. The genes are TRBV6-6 and TRBJ2-6; D unclear. CDR3 sequence reads: CASSYSNLGANVLTF. The CDR3 nucleotides read TGTGCCAGCAGTTACTCGAATTTGGGGGCCAACGTCCTGACTTTC.